A selection of T cell receptor beta chains follows, all from one sample in a study of blood T cell repertoires in COVID-19. The data were produced by immunoSEQ multiplex PCR, yet TCRdb's version contains in-frame clones alone and is incomplete. In the table there are roughly 57,000 clones, roughly 90% of which are singletons. Source material: peripheral blood. These TCRs come from a human donor in a cohort sampled during active COVID-19. Each CDR3 is given with its conserved first and last residue. The D gene is left open where the match is weak. Not every row has a clone size; where given, it reads once, few, many or a size class.

clone_size: .
v_call: TRBV27
j_call: TRBJ2-7
d_call: .
cdr3_aa: CASSLSRNYEQYF
cdr3_nt: TGTGCCAGCAGTTTATCCAGGAACTACGAGCAGTACTTC

clone_size: .
v_call: TRBV5-1
j_call: TRBJ1-2
d_call: .
cdr3_aa: CASSLVQGSGGYTF
cdr3_nt: TGCGCCAGCAGCTTGGTCCAGGGGTCCGGTGGCTACACCTTC

clone_size: .
v_call: TRBV29-1
j_call: TRBJ1-3
d_call: TRBD1
cdr3_aa: CSVGQGAGNTIYF
cdr3_nt: TGCAGCGTTGGGCAGGGGGCCGGAAACACCATATATTTT

clone_size: once
v_call: TRBV7-8
j_call: TRBJ2-7
d_call: TRBD1
cdr3_aa: CASRQPGQGRNEQYF
cdr3_nt: TGTGCCAGCAGGCAACCGGGACAGGGTCGCAACGAGCAGTACTTC

clone_size: few
v_call: TRBV4-1
j_call: TRBJ2-7
d_call: TRBD1
cdr3_aa: CASSQPGTGNYEQYF
cdr3_nt: TGCGCCAGCAGCCAACCCGGGACAGGGAACTACGAGCAGTACTTC

clone_size: .
v_call: TRBV3-1/TRBV3-2
j_call: TRBJ2-6
d_call: .
cdr3_aa: CASSPFHFQGSGANVLTF
cdr3_nt: TGTGCCAGCAGTCCTTTTCACTTTCAGGGTTCCGGGGCCAACGTCCTGACTTTC

clone_size: few
v_call: TRBV6-6
j_call: TRBJ2-7
d_call: TRBD1
cdr3_aa: CASSYPGTGKYEQYF
cdr3_nt: TGTGCCAGCAGTTACCCCGGGACAGGGAAGTACGAGCAGTACTTC

clone_size: once
v_call: TRBV5-1
j_call: TRBJ1-6
d_call: TRBD1
cdr3_aa: CASSFTGDNSPLHF
cdr3_nt: TGCGCCAGCAGCTTTACAGGGGATAATTCACCCCTCCACTTT

clone_size: .
v_call: TRBV19
j_call: TRBJ1-4
d_call: .
cdr3_aa: CASSRLAGTNEKLFF
cdr3_nt: TGTGCCAGTAGTAGATTGGCAGGGACTAATGAAAAACTGTTTTTT

clone_size: once
v_call: TRBV5-4
j_call: TRBJ2-1
d_call: TRBD2
cdr3_aa: CASSLGSPSGGYNEQFF
cdr3_nt: TGTGCCAGCAGCTTGGGGAGCCCTAGCGGGGGGTACAATGAGCAGTTCTTC